These 6 T cell receptor beta chains came from one sample sequenced in a study of blood T cell repertoires in COVID-19 (dated by TCRdb to 2018 to 2021). The library relied on the immunoSEQ multiplex PCR assay. The table comes from immuneACCESS by way of TCRdb, which keeps in-frame sequences with V and J called. Part of the clones is missing from these tables; in studies checked, under half for an unresolved V gene and the rest for unknown reasons. Here the sample has 200,000 to 250,000 clones; 80% to 90% occur a single time. The ten largest clones capture 2.9% of the sample. The material sequenced was peripheral blood. The source is a man aged 50-60 years who had recovered from COVID-19.

This sequence joins TRBV4-1 and TRBJ2-1, with TRBD2 matching over 9 bases. Germline V gives CDR1 MGHRA, CDR2 YSYEKL. The CDR3 is made up of 17 amino acids. The ends lost 0 bases at V and 3 bases at J; junction bases unmatched: 6. The CDR3 sequence: CASSQDLSGSFYNEQFF. The CDR3 coding sequence is TGCGCCAGCAGCCAAGACCTTAGCGGGAGTTTCTACAATGAGCAGTTCTTC.

The chain joins TRBV12-5 to TRBJ2-3, with D perhaps matching TRBD1 (6 bases). This CDR3 spans 15 amino acids. CDR1 is LGHNT and CDR2 is FRNRAP in the germline V gene. Between the trimmed V and J ends, which lost 5 bases and 4 bases, there was a span of 16 bases. The DNA of the CDR3 is TGTGCTAGTGGTACAGGGCTCGTTGCCTCAGATACGCAGTATTTT. Encoded protein: CASGTGLVASDTQYF. The variable domain in full, completed from reference TRBV12-5 and TRBJ2-3, reads DARVTQTPRHKVTEMGQEVTMRCQPILGHNTVFWYRQTMMQGLELLAYFRNRAPLDDSGMPKDRFSAEMPDATLATLKIQPSEPRDSAVYFCASGTGLVASDTQYFGPGTRLTVL.

The genes are TRBV5-1 and TRBJ2-1; weak D call: TRBD2 (5 bases). The CDR3 loop spans 16 amino acids. Trimming shortened V by 0 bases and J by 6 bases, and 16 bases separated the two germline ends. Germline-derived CDR1 and CDR2 are SGHRS and YFSETQ. Written as DNA, the CDR3 is TGCGCCAGCAGCTTGGCCTTCAGCGGACCAACCAATGAGCAGTTCTTC. Translating gives CASSLAFSGPTNEQFF.

The V call is TRBV5-1, the J call TRBJ1-6, with TRBD1 as a possible D gene (5 bases). CDR3 length equals 15 residues. The germline CDR1 and CDR2 sequences are SGHRS and YFSETQ. The V end lost 0 bases, the J end lost 7 bases, and 11 bases lay between the germline ends. DNA of the CDR3: TGCGCCAGCAGCTTGGGGGGCAGCCCCAATTCACCCCTCCACTTT. Translation gives CASSLGGSPNSPLHF. Based on the CDR3 plus reference TRBV5-1 and TRBJ1-6, the full variable domain is KAGVTQTPRYLIKTRGQQVTLSCSPISGHRSVSWYQQTPGQGLQFLFEYFSETQRNKGNFPGRFSGRQFSNSRSEMNVSTLELGDSALYLCASSLGGSPNSPLHFGNGTRLTVT.

This clone appeared a few times. The rearrangement uses TRBV19 and TRBJ1-5, with TRBD1 matching over 7 bases. The germline gives CDR1 LNHDA, CDR2 SQIVND (reference sequence). The trim removed 10 bases at V and 6 bases at J, leaving 9 bases unmatched. CDR3 length equals 13 residues. CDR3 in DNA: TGTGCCACGCGACAGGGCAGGCGTCAGCCCCAGCATTTT. Translation: CATRQGRRQPQHF.

Points on this clone: No conserved phenylalanine or tryptophan ends this CDR3, so it is likely a read error. The DNA is left out, because the CDR3 cannot be placed on it with certainty; the CDR3 is given as TCRdb lists it. V gene TRBV25-1 combines with J gene TRBJ2-7; the D segment call TRBD2 is taken from the table without a DNA check. The CDR3 adds up to 12 amino acids, both ends counted. CDR1 and CDR2 (germline): MGHDK, SYGVNS. The CDR3 sequence: CASPPRGSRRVA.